Each of the 25 T cell receptor beta chains below was sequenced from the same sample in a study of T-cell reconstitution after alpha-beta-depleted transplantation in children. Unique molecular identifiers were incorporated when the TCRbeta library was constructed. TCRdb passed the PCR reads through MiXCR, listing each CDR3 protein once. The sample has under 150,000 distinct CDR3 sequences; about 9.9% are singletons. This sample comprised PBMCs, mostly from graft donor cells, obtained 180 days after TCRalphabeta/CD19-depleted stem cell transplant. These receptors all stem from a girl under three years old who had a stem cell transplant for combined immunodeficiency, so the T cells may come from the graft donor.

This clonotype was seen more than once but under ten times. This chain joins TRBV29-1 and TRBJ2-3, with 12 bases fitting TRBD2. The germline V gene encodes CDR1 SQVTM and CDR2 ANQGSEA. This CDR3 contains 19 residues. The ends lost 6 bases at V and 0 bases at J; junction bases unmatched: 16. CDR3 in amino acids: CSVARTTSGSLMSTDTQYF. In DNA, the CDR3 is TGCAGCGTCGCGCGGACGACTAGCGGGAGCCTAATGAGCACAGATACGCAGTATTTT.

This chain uses TRBV7-2 with TRBJ2-7; D may be TRBD1 or TRBD2 (5 bases each). Trimming removed 4 bases at V and 2 bases at J, with 9 bases between. Per the germline V gene, CDR1 is SGHTA and CDR2 is FQGNSA. The CDR3 is 13 residues long. As DNA, the CDR3 is TGTGCCAGCAGCTGGGACGGAACCTACGAGCAGTACTTC. Translating gives CASSWDGTYEQYF. Based on the CDR3 plus reference TRBV7-2 and TRBJ2-7, the full variable domain is GAGVSQSPSNKVTEKGKDVELRCDPISGHTALYWYRQSLGQGLEFLIYFQGNSAPDKSGLPSDRFSAERTGGSVSTLTIQRTQQEDSAVYLCASSWDGTYEQYFGPGTRLTVT.

The chain uses TRBV6-2 or TRBV6-3 and TRBJ2-5; D is perhaps TRBD1 (6 bases). The CDR3 runs 14 residues. Trimming removed 5 bases at V and 2 bases at J, with 12 bases between. Per the germline V gene, CDR1 is MNHEY and CDR2 is SVGEGT. The CDR3 sequence is CASSQTGRQETQYF. CDR3 DNA: TGTGCCAGCAGTCAAACAGGGAGACAAGAGACCCAGTACTTC.

There are a few counts of this clonotype. The chain joins TRBV24-1 to TRBJ2-1; weak D call: TRBD2 (6 bases). The CDR3 loop spans 15 amino acids. Deletions cut 4 bases from V and 1 base from J, with 10 bases between. The V gene's germline CDR1 is KGHDR and CDR2 SFDVKD. CDR3: CATSEVGGSYNEQFF. Written as DNA, the CDR3 is TGTGCCACCAGTGAGGTGGGGGGTTCCTACAATGAGCAGTTCTTC.

The CDR3 region has the DNA TGTGCCAGCATCCAGATTGGGACAGGCGCAGATACGCAGTATTTT. Protein sequence: CASIQIGTGADTQYF. This chain connects TRBV28 to TRBJ2-3; 8 bases align to TRBD1. The V and J ends lost 7 bases and 4 bases, in that order; junction bases with no gene match: 10. This CDR3 region has 15 residues. The germline CDR1 and CDR2 sequences are MDHEN and SYDVKM.

This clonotype was observed a handful of times. The chain links TRBV7-9 to TRBJ2-1; TRBD1 agrees at 7 bases. This CDR3 contains 16 residues. Trimming cost V 1 base and J 8 bases; bases outside gene matches: 11. From germline, CDR1 is SEHNR and CDR2 FQNEAQ (reference sequence). The CDR3 loop reads CASSLGGTVSGDEQFF. CDR3 nucleotides: TGTGCCAGCAGCTTAGGTGGGACAGTATCGGGCGATGAGCAGTTCTTC.

The rearrangement joins TRBV4-3 to TRBJ1-5; 9 bases fit TRBD1. V lost 10 bases, J lost 7 bases, and 11 bases stayed unmatched. Germline CDR1 reads LGHNA; CDR2 reads YSLEER. The CDR3 spans 14 residues. CDR3: CATLGDREVQPQHF. The CDR3 nucleotides read TGCGCCACCCTGGGGGACAGGGAGGTCCAGCCCCAGCATTTT.

This clonotype has a count of ten or more. CDR3 sequence reads: CASSLNQGATEAFF. DNA of the CDR3: TGTGCCAGCAGCCTGAATCAGGGGGCTACTGAAGCTTTCTTT. The rearrangement joins TRBV7-3 to TRBJ1-1, with 8 bases that match TRBD1. The CDR3 loop spans 14 amino acids. Germline loops: CDR1 SGHTA, CDR2 FQGTGA. With 5 bases clipped from V and 5 bases from J, the junction kept 7 bases outside the gene matches.

The genes are TRBV12-3 or TRBV12-4 and TRBJ2-7; D is uncertain. V gave up 3 bases and J gave up 0 bases, with 12 bases separating them. There are 15 residues in the CDR3. The CDR3 sequence: CASSFGAGSSYEQYF. Written as DNA, the CDR3 is TGTGCCAGCAGTTTTGGTGCTGGAAGCTCCTACGAGCAGTACTTC.

This clonotype has a count of ten or more. The rearrangement links TRBV10-3 to TRBJ2-5, with a weak D call TRBD1 (5 bases). V lost 0 bases to trimming and J lost 3 bases, with 5 bases between them. CDR3 size: 13 residues. The germline V gene has CDR1 ENHRY and CDR2 SYGVKD. CDR3 amino acids: CAISESTEETQYF. The CDR3 region has the DNA TGTGCCATCAGTGAGTCGACAGAAGAGACCCAGTACTTC.

This clonotype was counted between two and nine times. This CDR3 is CSDYEQYF. The DNA for the CDR3 is TGCAGCGACTACGAGCAGTACTTC. This chain links TRBV29-1 with TRBJ2-7, with no clear D. The CDR3 is made up of 8 amino acids. Per the germline V gene, CDR1 is SQVTM and CDR2 is ANQGSEA. Trimming took off 7 bases at V and 3 bases at J, with 1 base between the two ends.

This clonotype was seen many times. This chain links TRBV12-3 or TRBV12-4 with TRBJ2-2, with D tentatively TRBD1 (6 bases). The CDR3 contains 16 residues. Trimming stripped 8 bases from V and 4 bases from J, with 20 bases between. In DNA, the CDR3 is TGTGCCAGCGAATGTCCCCAGGGGCCGGTCACCGGGGAGCTGTTTTTT. This translates into CASECPQGPVTGELFF.

There are a few counts of this clonotype. The chain is built from TRBV20-1 and TRBJ2-3; D gene unclear. The CDR3 spans 13 residues. From germline, CDR1 is DFQATT and CDR2 SNEGSKA (reference sequence). The V end was cut by 5 bases, the J end by 8 bases, with 17 bases between. As DNA, the CDR3 is TGCAGTGCTCCCTTAGGTTGGATCGGTACGCAGTATTTT. Protein: CSAPLGWIGTQYF.

The sample holds a few counts of this clonotype. The J gene is TRBJ2-3, the V gene TRBV7-9, with 8 nucleotides matching TRBD1. The length of the CDR3 is 15 residues. Germline CDR1 SEHNR, CDR2 FQNEAQ (reference sequence). The junction had 5 bases not matched to a gene; V was cut back by 4 bases and J by 2 bases. Here the CDR3 DNA reads TGTGCCAGCAGCTCGGACAGGGCCCCCACAGATACGCAGTATTTT. This codes for CASSSDRAPTDTQYF.

This clonotype has more than one count but fewer than ten. The chain carries TRBV9 and TRBJ1-6; D is perhaps TRBD1 (6 bases). The CDR3 totals 15 residues. The V gene lost 4 bases and the J gene lost 9 bases, with 17 bases spanning the gap. Germline V lookup: CDR1 SGDLS, CDR2 YYNGEE. The CDR3 sequence is CASSPTEGVGSPLHF. As DNA, the CDR3 is TGTGCCAGCAGCCCTACCGAGGGGGTTGGTTCACCCCTCCACTTT.

This clonotype turned up a few times. The chain recombines TRBV29-1 with TRBJ1-2, with D uncertain. CDR1 SQVTM and CDR2 ANQGSEA come from the germline V gene. Deletions cut 2 bases from V and 8 bases from J, with 9 bases between. The CDR3 loop spans 11 amino acids. CDR3 bases: TGCAGCGTTGAACGGCTGGGGGGCTACACCTTC. Amino acid sequence: CSVERLGGYTF.

J is TRBJ1-5 and V is TRBV12-3 or TRBV12-4; 7 positions agree with TRBD1. CDR3 size: 15 residues. With V trimmed by 6 bases and J by 1 base, 6 bases remained unmatched. CDR3 in amino acids: CASRQTGVSNQPQHF. CDR3 sequence (DNA): TGTGCCAGCAGACAAACAGGGGTGAGCAATCAGCCCCAGCATTTT.

This rearrangement joins TRBV12-3 or TRBV12-4 to TRBJ2-7; D possibly corresponds to TRBD1 (5 bases). Trimming took off 3 bases at V and 4 bases at J, with 16 bases between the two ends. This CDR3 is built from 15 residues. The CDR3, as DNA: TGTGCCAGCAGTTTGGGGCCTAGTCCGAGATACGAGCAGTACTTC. Its translation: CASSLGPSPRYEQYF.

This sequence joins TRBV7-2 and TRBJ2-7, with 8 bases identical to TRBD1. This CDR3 contains 15 residues. The trim removed 1 base at V and 6 bases at J, leaving 8 bases unmatched. CDR1 is SGHTA, CDR2 FQGNSA, per germline. CDR3 DNA sequence: TGTGCCAGCAGCTTAGTTGGGACAGGAGTCCCCGAGCAGTACTTC. Its translation is CASSLVGTGVPEQYF.

This clonotype was found a few times. The gene calls are TRBV6-5 and TRBJ1-1; D remains unclear. This CDR3 region has 14 residues. The germline V gene encodes CDR1 MNHEY and CDR2 SVGAGI. The V end lost 0 bases, the J end lost 4 bases, and 9 bases lay between the germline ends. The CDR3 DNA follows: TGTGCCAGCAGTTACTCGAGTGGGGTCACTGAAGCTTTCTTT. Translating gives CASSYSSGVTEAFF.

The chain has TRBV7-9 and TRBJ2-5, with D possibly called TRBD1 or TRBD2 (5 bases each). Trimming removed 5 bases from V and 7 bases from J, with 5 bases in between. Germline CDR1 is SEHNR and CDR2 is FQNEAQ (reference sequence). This CDR3 comprises 10 residues. For the CDR3, the DNA is TGTGCCAGCAGCGGGGGGACCCAGTACTTC. It codes for CASSGGTQYF.

This clonotype was detected ten times or more. The rearrangement joins TRBV12-3 or TRBV12-4 to TRBJ2-1; 8 positions match TRBD2. The CDR3 runs 14 residues. J lost 5 bases, V lost 10 bases, and 10 bases had no gene match. The CDR3 here is CATRGGLRDNEQFF. CDR3 coding DNA: TGTGCCACTCGGGGGGGCCTGAGGGACAATGAGCAGTTCTTC.

This clonotype was recorded many times. The CDR3 DNA reads as TGTGCCAGCAGCTTGACAGGGAACTACGAGCAGTACTTC. It yields the protein CASSLTGNYEQYF. The gene calls are TRBV5-6 and TRBJ2-7, with D possibly matching TRBD1 (6 bases). Germline CDR1 is SGHDT and CDR2 is YYEEEE. This CDR3 region has 13 residues. The ends were cut back, 1 base at V and 3 bases at J, with 8 bases in the middle.

V is TRBV6-1 and J is TRBJ2-1; TRBD1 might be the D (5 bases). Trimming pared 6 bases from V and 0 bases from J, leaving 12 bases between. The CDR3 is 15 residues long. Germline CDR1 reads MNHNS; CDR2 reads SASEGT. DNA of the CDR3: TGTGCCAGCAGATTCGACAGTAGCTCCTACAATGAGCAGTTCTTC. It codes for CASRFDSSSYNEQFF.

A few counts support this clonotype. The rearrangement links TRBV7-6 to TRBJ1-6, with TRBD1 identical over 9 bases. V was pared by 7 bases and J by 7 bases, with 11 bases of the junction left unmatched. The CDR3 has 16 residues. Per the germline V gene, CDR1 is SGHVS and CDR2 is FNYEAQ. CDR3 protein: CASNLRGTGWNSPLHF. CDR3 bases: TGTGCCAGCAACCTTAGAGGGACAGGGTGGAATTCACCCCTCCACTTT.